A single T cell receptor beta chain is shown here with its context. The sample originates from a study of cytomegalovirus exposure and HLA in healthy donors. The PCR had 60 Vbeta and 13 Jbeta primers. Measured with immunoSEQ multiplex PCR; TCRdb has only the in-frame clones, and not every one. The repertoire holds under 130,000 clones, with around three quarters as singletons. Specimen: PBMCs. The sequence was obtained from a woman aged 18-35 years in good health and CMV-seropositive.

CDR3 in amino acids: CATQGAQAPTDTQYF. DNA for the CDR3: TGTGCCACCCAAGGGGCCCAAGCCCCCACAGATACGCAGTATTTT. V gene TRBV28 combines with J gene TRBJ2-3, with D perhaps TRBD1 (5 bases). V gave up 10 bases and J gave up 2 bases, with 19 bases separating them. There are 15 residues in the CDR3. Germline V CDR1 and CDR2: MDHEN, SYDVKM.